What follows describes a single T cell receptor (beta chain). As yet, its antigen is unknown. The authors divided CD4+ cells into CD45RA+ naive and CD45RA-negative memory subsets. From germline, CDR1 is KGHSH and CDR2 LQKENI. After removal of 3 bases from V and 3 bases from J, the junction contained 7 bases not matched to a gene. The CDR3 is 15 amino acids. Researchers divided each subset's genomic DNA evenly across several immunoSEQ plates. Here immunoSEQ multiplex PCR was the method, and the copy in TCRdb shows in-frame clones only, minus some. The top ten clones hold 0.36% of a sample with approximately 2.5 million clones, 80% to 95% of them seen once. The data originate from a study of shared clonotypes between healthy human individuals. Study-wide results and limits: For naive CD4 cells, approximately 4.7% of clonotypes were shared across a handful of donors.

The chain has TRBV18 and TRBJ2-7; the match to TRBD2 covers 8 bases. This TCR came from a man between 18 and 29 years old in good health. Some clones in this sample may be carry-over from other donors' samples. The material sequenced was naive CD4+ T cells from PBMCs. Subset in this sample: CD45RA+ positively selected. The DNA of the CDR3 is TGTGCCAGCTCACCGCCAGCGGGAGACTTCTACGAGCAGTACTTC. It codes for CASSPPAGDFYEQYF.